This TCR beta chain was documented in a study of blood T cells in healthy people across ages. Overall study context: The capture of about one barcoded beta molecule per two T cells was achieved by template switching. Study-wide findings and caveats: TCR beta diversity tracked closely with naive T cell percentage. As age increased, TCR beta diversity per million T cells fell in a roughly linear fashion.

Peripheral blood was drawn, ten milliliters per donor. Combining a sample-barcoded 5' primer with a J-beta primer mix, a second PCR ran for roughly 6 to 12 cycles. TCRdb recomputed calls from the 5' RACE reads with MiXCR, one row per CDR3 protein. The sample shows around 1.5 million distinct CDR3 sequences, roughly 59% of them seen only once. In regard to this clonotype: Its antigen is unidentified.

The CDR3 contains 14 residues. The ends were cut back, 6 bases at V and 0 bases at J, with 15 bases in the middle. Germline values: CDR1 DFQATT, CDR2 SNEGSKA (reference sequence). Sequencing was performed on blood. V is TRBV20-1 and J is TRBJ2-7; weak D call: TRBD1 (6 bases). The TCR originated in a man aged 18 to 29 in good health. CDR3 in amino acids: CSAVGAGSSYEQYF. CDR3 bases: TGCAGTGCCGTGGGGGCCGGTAGCTCCTACGAGCAGTACTTC.